This record concerns one T cell receptor beta chain sequence. What it binds is not known. The record originates from a study of CD8+ T cells in alopecia areata. After isolation, RNA underwent reverse transcription to generate cDNA as the sequencing template. Produced via immunoSEQ multiplex PCR; TCRdb's table is partial and in-frame only. The sample carries under 150,000 clones, about 51% recorded once. Study outcomes and limitations: Especially in alopecia totalis/universalis, lesional scalp showed greater clonality than normal scalp did.

Sequenced input: NKG2D-low CD8+ T cells sorted from blood. This TCR derives from a human donor with alopecia areata.

CDR3 coding DNA: TGTGCCAGCAGCTCCGTCTCTGGGGCCAACGTCCTGACTTTC. It specifies CASSSVSGANVLTF. The V gene is TRBV13, the J gene TRBJ2-6, with D unclear. Germline V gives CDR1 PRHDT, CDR2 FYEKMQ (reference sequence). The V end was cut by 4 bases, the J end by 0 bases, with 4 bases between. This CDR3 has 14 residues. Filled out from reference TRBV13 and TRBJ2-6, the complete variable domain reads AAGVIQSPRHLIKEKRETATLKCYPIPRHDTVYWYQQGPGQDPQFLISFYEKMQSDKGSIPDRFSAQQFSDYHSELNMSSLELGDSALYFCASSSVSGANVLTFGAGSRLTVL.